What follows describes a single T cell receptor (beta chain). This clonotype was recorded many times. No cognate antigen has been identified for it. Per-base quality was not reported, and no clone a single base away is much larger than it. The record originates from a study of neurological immune-mediated disorders (dated by TCRdb to the late 2010s). Broadly, across the study: Among the roughly 35 multiple sclerosis patients, about 31 had relapsing-remitting MS and 3 had secondary progressive MS. The 85 to 110 TCR-beta libraries included longitudinal samples, technical triplicates and paired sorted CD4+ and CD8+ T-cell subsets alongside PBMC samples. Longitudinal HAM/TSP and healthy donors were sampled at 3 time-points each (about 3-45 month intervals). The cohort included some 70 subjects: about 15 with HAM/TSP, around 34 with multiple sclerosis, and some 20 healthy controls. Peripheral blood TCR-beta repertoires from patients with HTLV-I-associated myelopathy (HAM/TSP), patients with multiple sclerosis, and healthy controls were compared in the study using UMI-based sequencing.

Sequences SGHAT (CDR1) and FQNNGV (CDR2) are obtained from the germline V gene. V is clipped by 0 bases and J by 9 bases, and the sequence between their germline boundaries is 12 bases long. The CDR3 runs 14 amino acids, cysteine and phenylalanine included. Solely the CDR3 DNA is kept, with 42 bases framed from the first base. The sample's time point label, in plain terms: longitudinal time-point 2. For unsorted PBMC libraries, 2 million PBMCs were used after storage in RNAlater at -80 degrees C until RNA extraction. Multiple sclerosis patients were enrolled in a US clinical protocol evaluating disease progression by magnetic resonance imaging. PBMCs were separated from peripheral blood using Ficoll-Hypaque density gradient centrifugation and then cryopreserved in liquid nitrogen. What the work shows at the level of the full study, not this receptor alone: TCR clonal expansion was highest in HAM/TSP patients and lowest in MS patients, with MS patients falling below even healthy controls. Across subjects, expanded clones never shared an identical CDR3 amino acid sequence, which suggests that the TCR-beta repertoires in every group were private. The MS cluster showed no association with clinical or MRI features, and the authors stated that larger cohorts are needed. Repertoires from 18 of 34 MS patients were grouped by phylogenetic analysis into a cluster of related CDR3 sequences, suggesting a possible repertoire-level signature.

cDNA was synthesized by template-switch 5'RACE using a primer with a 10-nucleotide random unique molecular identifier that tagged each TCR transcript. Each sequencing run produced over 190 million TCR-beta sequences covering 15-18 subjects. Total RNA was extracted with the RNeasy kit. Using the KAPA Real-time Library Amplification kit, TCR-beta VDJ regions were amplified with primers for the TCR constant region and the 5'RACE anchor. Sample indexes and Illumina adaptors were added in a first PCR, after which library yield was increased in a second PCR. The roughly 650 bp TCR product was size-selected on a 2% E-gel SizeSelection system after Ampure bead purification. Before pooling, libraries had their quality checked on a Bioanalyzer, their concentration measured with Qubit, and their quantity determined with the Kapa Library Quantification kit. Libraries were sequenced paired-end 2 x 150 bp on an Illumina HiSeq 2500. To increase sequence diversity, roughly 25-31% phiX was spiked into each library pool. Turning to the authors' computational methods: Quality-filtered reads were processed with the UMI-based MiGEC pipeline, which removed over 85% of raw TCR sequences during error correction. IMGT germline references were used for aligning VDJ genes, and each clonotype was defined as a unique CDR3 amino acid sequence together with its V-J genes. VDJtools evaluated clonal expansion, Shannon diversity and CDR3 relatedness (CalcPairwiseDistances, ClusterSamples); CLCbio workbench built phylogenetic trees. Expanded clones were defined as having at least 8 unique UMIs, based on coefficient-of-variation modelling across technical triplicates. TCRdb redid the processing of the public reads, applying fastp at Q25 and MiXCR, and retained in-frame beta chains. Identical CDR3 protein sequences are pooled into one entry, listed with their most common genes and DNA. These V and J calls derive from TCRdb rather than the authors' analysis. The sample contains tens of thousands of distinct CDR3 sequences, 5.8% of them found a single time. The ten largest clones take up over 7% of the sample.

The source of this sequence is a woman aged 55-69 years with multiple sclerosis. The sequencing sample was made of PBMCs. The chain employs TRBV11-2 and TRBJ2-1, with no reliable assignment of the D segment. The nucleotide sequence is given as TGTGCCAGCAGCTTAGATTTAACAGTTGTTGAGCAGTTCTTC. Its product reads: CASSLDLTVVEQFF.